These T cell receptor beta chains were read from a single sample in a study of T cell responses to AZD1222 COVID-19 vaccine. Method: immunoSEQ multiplex PCR; TCRdb's copy keeps in-frame clones and lacks some. The table has about 150,000 clones, nearly 95% seen once; the top ten hold approximately 5%. Sequencing was performed on peripheral blood, taken on day 0 of AZD1222 vaccination. These receptors were taken from an adult in good health. Both conserved end residues are part of each CDR3. D genes are given only for firm matches. Clone size, where shown, is once, few, many, or a class for clones that have expanded.

J gene: TRBJ1-3; V gene: TRBV5-1; clone size: NA; D gene: TRBD1; CDR3 protein: CASSLGYRTGHSGNTIYF; CDR3 DNA: TGCGCCAGCAGCTTGGGGTACCGGACAGGGCACTCTGGAAACACCATATATTTT
J gene: TRBJ2-5; V gene: TRBV5-4; clone size: NA; D gene: NA; CDR3 protein: CASSLPSRGGETQYF; CDR3 DNA: TGTGCCAGCAGCCTCCCCAGCAGGGGTGGGGAGACCCAGTACTTC
J gene: TRBJ1-1; V gene: TRBV7-6; clone size: NA; D gene: NA; CDR3 protein: CASSLGSGLDTEAFF; CDR3 DNA: TGTGCCAGCAGCTTAGGAAGTGGTCTTGATACTGAAGCTTTCTTT
J gene: TRBJ1-2; V gene: TRBV19; clone size: NA; D gene: NA; CDR3 protein: CASSMGVENGYTF; CDR3 DNA: TGTGCCAGTAGTATGGGGGTTGAGAATGGCTACACCTTC
J gene: TRBJ2-7; V gene: TRBV7-9; clone size: NA; D gene: TRBD2; CDR3 protein: CASSIGTSGRKTYEQYF; CDR3 DNA: TGTGCCAGCAGCATCGGGACTAGCGGGAGGAAAACCTACGAGCAGTACTTC
J gene: TRBJ1-1; V gene: TRBV5-1; clone size: NA; D gene: TRBD1; CDR3 protein: CASSWKPGQMNTEAFF; CDR3 DNA: TGCGCCAGCAGCTGGAAGCCGGGACAGATGAACACTGAAGCTTTCTTT
J gene: TRBJ1-6; V gene: TRBV29-1; clone size: NA; D gene: TRBD1; CDR3 protein: CSASDRDGSPLHF; CDR3 DNA: TGCAGCGCCTCCGACAGGGATGGTTCACCCCTCCACTTT
J gene: TRBJ1-2; V gene: TRBV11-1; clone size: few; D gene: NA; CDR3 protein: CASSLGRDTDGYTF; CDR3 DNA: TGTGCCAGCAGCTTAGGAAGGGATACGGATGGCTACACCTTC
J gene: TRBJ1-2; V gene: TRBV5-5; clone size: NA; D gene: NA; CDR3 protein: CASSRTANYGYTF; CDR3 DNA: TGTGCCAGCAGCAGGACAGCAAACTATGGCTACACCTTC
J gene: TRBJ2-2; V gene: TRBV14; clone size: NA; D gene: NA; CDR3 protein: CASSPRQDYTGELFF; CDR3 DNA: TGTGCCAGCAGCCCAAGACAGGACTACACCGGGGAGCTGTTTTTT
J gene: TRBJ2-7; V gene: TRBV20-1; clone size: few; D gene: NA; CDR3 protein: CSAGLAYEQYF; CDR3 DNA: TGCAGTGCCGGACTCGCCTACGAGCAGTACTTC
J gene: TRBJ1-2; V gene: TRBV3-1/TRBV3-2; clone size: NA; D gene: NA; CDR3 protein: CASSDQGFDGYTF; CDR3 DNA: TGTGCCAGCAGCGACCAGGGTTTCGACGGCTACACCTTC
J gene: TRBJ1-1; V gene: TRBV7-3; clone size: NA; D gene: NA; CDR3 protein: CASSAGTMNTEAFF; CDR3 DNA: TGTGCCAGCAGCGCCGGGACAATGAACACTGAAGCTTTCTTT
J gene: TRBJ2-7; V gene: TRBV5-4; clone size: once; D gene: TRBD2; CDR3 protein: CASSGVAGGAYEQYF; CDR3 DNA: TGTGCCAGCAGCGGGGTAGCGGGAGGGGCCTACGAGCAGTACTTC
J gene: TRBJ1-1; V gene: TRBV29-1; clone size: NA; D gene: NA; CDR3 protein: CSVALSQGMNTEAFF; CDR3 DNA: TGCAGCGTTGCCCTCAGCCAGGGGATGAACACTGAAGCTTTCTTT
J gene: TRBJ2-7; V gene: TRBV11-2; clone size: NA; D gene: NA; CDR3 protein: CASTPGGGRTHEQYF; CDR3 DNA: TGTGCCAGCACACCCGGTGGAGGGCGCACCCACGAGCAGTACTTC